This T cell receptor beta chain was captured in a study of T-cell reconstitution after alpha-beta-depleted transplantation in children. Unique molecular identifiers were used in preparing the TCRbeta library. MiXCR, applied by TCRdb to the PCR reads, yields one record per CDR3 protein. The sample has about 600,000 distinct CDR3 sequences; approximately 10% are singletons. This clonotype was recorded many times. The germline V gene encodes CDR1 DFQATT and CDR2 SNEGSKA (reference sequence). This CDR3 has 12 residues. The V gene end was trimmed by 6 bases and the J gene end by 11 bases; junction bases not matched to a gene: 12.

The clonotype comes from a human donor who donated a stem cell graft to a child with acute myeloid leukemia. The J gene is TRBJ1-1, the V gene TRBV20-1; 7 positions agree with TRBD1. Sequencing was performed on PBMCs from the stem cell graft donor, taken from the stem cell graft. For the CDR3, the DNA is TGCAGTGCCCAAACAGGGGCCGTGGCGGCTTTCTTT. This encodes CSAQTGAVAAFF.